This T cell receptor beta chain is from a study of blood T cell repertoires in COVID-19. Per germline, CDR1 MDHEN and CDR2 SYDVKM. The V gene lost 6 bases and the J gene lost 0 bases, with 21 bases spanning the gap. This CDR3 spans 18 amino acids. Data came from immunoSEQ multiplex PCR; TCRdb stores just in-frame clones and leaves some out. The sample consists of about 390,000 clones, approximately 87% of them appearing once. This chain uses TRBV28 with TRBJ1-3, with D possibly being TRBD1 (6 bases). This TCR was recovered from a woman in her 50s who had recovered from COVID-19. Sequenced input: PBMCs or T cells enriched from blood (not recorded which). The CDR3 DNA is TGTGCCAGCAGCGAATTATTAACCCTCAGGGGCTCTGGAAACACCATATATTTT. Encoded protein: CASSELLTLRGSGNTIYF.